The entry below describes one T cell receptor beta chain. The sample is drawn from a study of cytomegalovirus exposure and HLA in healthy donors. The J segment lost 6 bases and the V segment lost 2 bases, leaving 4 bases of the junction unmatched. CDR1 is SGHVS, CDR2 FQNEAQ, per germline. The CDR3 loop spans 15 amino acids. Both 60 Vbeta primers and 13 Jbeta primers went into the PCR. TCRdb keeps only in-frame clones here, not all; method: immunoSEQ multiplex PCR. The sample lists approximately 260,000 clones, about 93% seen once, with 1.5% to 2% in the top ten. Sequencing used PBMCs. The sequence came from a girl aged 2-10 years in good health and CMV-seronegative. The V and J genes are TRBV7-8 and TRBJ2-2, with 9 positions matching TRBD1. The CDR3 sequence is CASSLTGGFAGELFF. CDR3 sequence (DNA): TGTGCCAGCAGCTTAACAGGGGGCTTTGCCGGGGAGCTGTTTTTT.